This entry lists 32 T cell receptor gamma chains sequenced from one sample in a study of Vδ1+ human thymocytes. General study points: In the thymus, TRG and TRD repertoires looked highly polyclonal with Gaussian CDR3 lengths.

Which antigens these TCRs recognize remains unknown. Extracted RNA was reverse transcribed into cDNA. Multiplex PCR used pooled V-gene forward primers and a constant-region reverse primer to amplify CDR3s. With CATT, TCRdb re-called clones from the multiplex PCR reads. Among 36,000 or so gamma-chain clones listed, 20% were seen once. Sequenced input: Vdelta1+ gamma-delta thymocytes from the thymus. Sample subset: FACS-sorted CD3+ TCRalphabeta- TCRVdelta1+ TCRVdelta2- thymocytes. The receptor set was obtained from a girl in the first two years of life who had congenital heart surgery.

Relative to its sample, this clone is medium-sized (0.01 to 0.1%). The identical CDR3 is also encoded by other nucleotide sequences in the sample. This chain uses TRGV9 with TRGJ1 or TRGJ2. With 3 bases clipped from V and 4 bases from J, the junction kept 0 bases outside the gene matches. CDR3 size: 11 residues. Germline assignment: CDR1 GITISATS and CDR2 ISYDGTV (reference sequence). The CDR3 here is CALWEYYKKLF. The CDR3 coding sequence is TGTGCCTTGTGGGAGTATTATAAGAAACTCTTT.

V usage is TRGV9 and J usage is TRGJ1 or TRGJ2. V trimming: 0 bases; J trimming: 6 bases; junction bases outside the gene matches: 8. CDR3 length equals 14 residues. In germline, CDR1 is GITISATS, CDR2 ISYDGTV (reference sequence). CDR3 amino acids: CALWEVKSFYKKLF. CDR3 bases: TGTGCCTTGTGGGAGGTGAAGTCGTTTTATAAGAAACTCTTT.

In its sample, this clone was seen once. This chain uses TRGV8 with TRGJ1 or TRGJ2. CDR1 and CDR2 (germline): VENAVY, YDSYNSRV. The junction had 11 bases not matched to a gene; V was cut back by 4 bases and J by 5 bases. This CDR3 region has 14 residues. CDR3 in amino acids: CATWDCGGHYKKLF. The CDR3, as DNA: TGTGCCACCTGGGACTGTGGGGGGCATTATAAGAAACTCTTT.

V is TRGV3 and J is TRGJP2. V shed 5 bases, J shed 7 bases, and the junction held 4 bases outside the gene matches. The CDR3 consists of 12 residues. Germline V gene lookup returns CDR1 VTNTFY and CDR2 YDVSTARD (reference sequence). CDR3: CATWGLDWIKTF. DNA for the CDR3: TGTGCCACCTGGGGCCTTGATTGGATCAAGACGTTT.

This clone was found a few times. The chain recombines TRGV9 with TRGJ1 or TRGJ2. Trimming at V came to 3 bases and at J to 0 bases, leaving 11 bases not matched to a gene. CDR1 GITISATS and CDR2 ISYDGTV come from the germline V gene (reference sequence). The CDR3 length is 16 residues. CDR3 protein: CALWELTTPNYYKKLF. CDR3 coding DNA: TGTGCCTTGTGGGAGCTAACAACCCCGAATTATTATAAGAAACTCTTT.

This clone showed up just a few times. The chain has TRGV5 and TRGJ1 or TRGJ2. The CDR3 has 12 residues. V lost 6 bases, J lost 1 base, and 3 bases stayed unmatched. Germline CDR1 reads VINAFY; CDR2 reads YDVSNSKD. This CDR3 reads CATWRNYYKKLF. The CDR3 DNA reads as TGTGCCACCTGGAGAAATTATTATAAGAAACTCTTT.

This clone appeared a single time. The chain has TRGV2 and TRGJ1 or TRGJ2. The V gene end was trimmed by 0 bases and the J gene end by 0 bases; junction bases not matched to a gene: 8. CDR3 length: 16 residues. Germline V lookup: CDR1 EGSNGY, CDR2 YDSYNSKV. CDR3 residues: CATWDGTRLNYYKKLF. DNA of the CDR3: TGTGCCACCTGGGACGGGACCCGCTTGAATTATTATAAGAAACTCTTT.

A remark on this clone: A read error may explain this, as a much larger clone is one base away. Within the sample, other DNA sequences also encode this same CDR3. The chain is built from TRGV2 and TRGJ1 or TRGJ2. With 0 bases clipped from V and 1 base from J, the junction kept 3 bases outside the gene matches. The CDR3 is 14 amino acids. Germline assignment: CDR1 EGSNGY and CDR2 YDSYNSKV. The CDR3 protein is CATWDGPNYYKKLF. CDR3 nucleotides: TGTGCCACCTGGGACGGGCCTAATTATTATAAGAAACTCTTT.

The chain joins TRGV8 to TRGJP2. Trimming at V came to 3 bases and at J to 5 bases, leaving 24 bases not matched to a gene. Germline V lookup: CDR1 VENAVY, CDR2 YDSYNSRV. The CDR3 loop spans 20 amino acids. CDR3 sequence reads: CATWDSSRLRTQVSDWIKTF. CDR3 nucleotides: TGTGCCACCTGGGATTCATCCAGACTTCGGACCCAAGTGAGTGATTGGATCAAGACGTTT.

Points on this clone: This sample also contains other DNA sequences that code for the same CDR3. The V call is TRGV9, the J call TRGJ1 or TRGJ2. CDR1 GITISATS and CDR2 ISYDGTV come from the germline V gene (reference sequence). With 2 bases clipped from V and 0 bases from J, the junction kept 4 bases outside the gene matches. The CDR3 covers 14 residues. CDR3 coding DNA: TGTGCCTTGTGGGAGGCATCGAATTATTATAAGAAACTCTTT. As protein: CALWEASNYYKKLF.

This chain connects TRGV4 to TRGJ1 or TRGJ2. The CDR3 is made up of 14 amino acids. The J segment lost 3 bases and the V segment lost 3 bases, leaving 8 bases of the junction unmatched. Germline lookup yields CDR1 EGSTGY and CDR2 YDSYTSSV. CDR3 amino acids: CATWDRSIYYKKLF. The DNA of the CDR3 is TGTGCCACCTGGGATCGCTCGATTTATTATAAGAAACTCTTT.

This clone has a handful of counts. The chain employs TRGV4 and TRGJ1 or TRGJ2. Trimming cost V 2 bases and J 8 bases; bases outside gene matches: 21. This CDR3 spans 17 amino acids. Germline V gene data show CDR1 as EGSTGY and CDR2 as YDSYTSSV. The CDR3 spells CATWDASPRISPNKKLF. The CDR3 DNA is TGTGCCACCTGGGATGCTAGTCCTCGAATCTCGCCGAATAAGAAACTCTTT.

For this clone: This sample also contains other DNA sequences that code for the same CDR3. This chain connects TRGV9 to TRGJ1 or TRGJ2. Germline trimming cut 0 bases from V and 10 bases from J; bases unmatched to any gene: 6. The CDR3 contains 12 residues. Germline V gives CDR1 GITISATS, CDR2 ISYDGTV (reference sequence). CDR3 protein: CALWEVGGKKLF. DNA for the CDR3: TGTGCCTTGTGGGAGGTGGGAGGGAAGAAACTCTTT.

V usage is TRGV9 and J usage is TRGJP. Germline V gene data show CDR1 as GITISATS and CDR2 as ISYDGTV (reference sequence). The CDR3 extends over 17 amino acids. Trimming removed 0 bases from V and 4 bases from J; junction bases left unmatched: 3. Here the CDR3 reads CALWEVPQELGKKIKVF. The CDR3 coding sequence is TGTGCCTTGTGGGAGGTGCCCCAAGAGTTGGGCAAAAAAATCAAGGTATTT.

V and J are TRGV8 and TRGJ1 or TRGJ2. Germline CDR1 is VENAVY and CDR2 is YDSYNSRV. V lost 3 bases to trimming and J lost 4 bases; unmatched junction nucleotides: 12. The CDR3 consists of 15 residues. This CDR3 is CATWDRAHRYYKKLF. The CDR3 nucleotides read TGTGCCACCTGGGATCGGGCCCACCGCTATTATAAGAAACTCTTT.

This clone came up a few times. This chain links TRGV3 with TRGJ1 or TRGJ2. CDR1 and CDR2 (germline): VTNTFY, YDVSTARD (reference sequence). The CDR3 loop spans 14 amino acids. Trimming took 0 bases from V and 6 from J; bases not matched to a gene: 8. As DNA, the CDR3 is TGTGCCACCTGGGACAGGCCCGCAGCTTATAAGAAACTCTTT. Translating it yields CATWDRPAAYKKLF.

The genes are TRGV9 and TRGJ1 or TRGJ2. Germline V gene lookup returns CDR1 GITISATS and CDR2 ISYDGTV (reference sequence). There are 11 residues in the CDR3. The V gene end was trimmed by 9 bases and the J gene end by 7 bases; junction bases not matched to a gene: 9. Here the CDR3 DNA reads TGTGCCTTGAGACGAAGGTATAAGAAACTCTTT. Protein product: CALRRRYKKLF.

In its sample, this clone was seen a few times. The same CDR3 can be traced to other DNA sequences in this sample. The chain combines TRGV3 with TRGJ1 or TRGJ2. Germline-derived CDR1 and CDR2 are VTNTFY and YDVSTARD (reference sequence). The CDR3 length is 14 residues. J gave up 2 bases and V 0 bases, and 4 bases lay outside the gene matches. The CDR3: CATWDRPYYYKKLF. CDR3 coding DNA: TGTGCCACCTGGGACAGGCCCTATTATTATAAGAAACTCTTT.

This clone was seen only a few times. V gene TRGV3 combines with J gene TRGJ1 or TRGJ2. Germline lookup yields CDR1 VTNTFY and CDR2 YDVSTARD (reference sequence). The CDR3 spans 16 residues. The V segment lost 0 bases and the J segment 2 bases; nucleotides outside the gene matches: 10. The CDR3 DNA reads TGTGCCACCTGGGACAGGCGGAGGTTGGATTATTATAAGAAACTCTTT. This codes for CATWDRRRLDYYKKLF.

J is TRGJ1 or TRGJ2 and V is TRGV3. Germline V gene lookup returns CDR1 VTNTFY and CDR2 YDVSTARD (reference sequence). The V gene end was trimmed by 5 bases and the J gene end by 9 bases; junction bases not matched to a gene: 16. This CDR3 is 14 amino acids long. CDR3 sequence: CATWGSEVMGKKLF. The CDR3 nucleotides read TGTGCCACCTGGGGATCCGAGGTGATGGGTAAGAAACTCTTT.

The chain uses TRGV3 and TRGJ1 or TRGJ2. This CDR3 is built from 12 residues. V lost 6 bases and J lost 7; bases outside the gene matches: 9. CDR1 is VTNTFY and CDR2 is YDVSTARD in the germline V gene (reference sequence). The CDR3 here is CATWRNGYKKLF. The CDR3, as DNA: TGTGCCACCTGGAGGAACGGGTATAAGAAACTCTTT.

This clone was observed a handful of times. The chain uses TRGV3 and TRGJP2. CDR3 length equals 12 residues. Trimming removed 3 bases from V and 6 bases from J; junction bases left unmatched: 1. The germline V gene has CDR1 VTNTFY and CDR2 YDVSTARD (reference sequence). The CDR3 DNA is TGTGCCACCTGGGACTGTGATTGGATCAAGACGTTT. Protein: CATWDCDWIKTF.

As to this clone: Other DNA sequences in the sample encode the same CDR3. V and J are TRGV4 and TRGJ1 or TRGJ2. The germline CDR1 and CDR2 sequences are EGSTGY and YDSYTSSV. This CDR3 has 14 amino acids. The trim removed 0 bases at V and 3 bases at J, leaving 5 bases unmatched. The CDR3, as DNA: TGTGCCACCTGGGATGGGGGACCTTATTATAAGAAACTCTTT. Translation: CATWDGGPYYKKLF.

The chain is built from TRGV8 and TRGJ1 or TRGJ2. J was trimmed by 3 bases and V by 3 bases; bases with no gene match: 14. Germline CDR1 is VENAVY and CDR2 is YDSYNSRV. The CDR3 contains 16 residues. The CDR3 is CATWDVLPTIYYKKLF. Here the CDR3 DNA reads TGTGCCACCTGGGATGTCTTGCCCACAATTTATTATAAGAAACTCTTT.

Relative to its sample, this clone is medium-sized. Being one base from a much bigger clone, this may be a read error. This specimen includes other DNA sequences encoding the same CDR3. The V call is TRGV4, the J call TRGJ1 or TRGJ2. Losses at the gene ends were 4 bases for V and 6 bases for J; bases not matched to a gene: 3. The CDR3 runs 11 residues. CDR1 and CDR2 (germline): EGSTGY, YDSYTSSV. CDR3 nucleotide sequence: TGTGCCACCTGGGAGGGTTATAAGAAACTCTTT. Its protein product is CATWEGYKKLF.

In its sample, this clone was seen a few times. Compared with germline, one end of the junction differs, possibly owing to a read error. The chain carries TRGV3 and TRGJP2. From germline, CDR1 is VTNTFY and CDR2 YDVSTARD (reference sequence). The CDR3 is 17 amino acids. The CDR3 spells CATWDRLMVSGDWIKTF. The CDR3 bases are TGTGCCACCTGGGACAGGCTGATGGTTAGTGGTGATTGGATCAAGACGTTT.

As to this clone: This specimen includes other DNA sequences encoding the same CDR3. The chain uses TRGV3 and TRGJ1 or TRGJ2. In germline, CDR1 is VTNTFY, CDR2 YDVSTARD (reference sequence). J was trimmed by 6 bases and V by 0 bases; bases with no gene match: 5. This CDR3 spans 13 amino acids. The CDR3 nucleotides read TGTGCCACCTGGGACAGGAGGAGTTATAAGAAACTCTTT. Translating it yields CATWDRRSYKKLF.

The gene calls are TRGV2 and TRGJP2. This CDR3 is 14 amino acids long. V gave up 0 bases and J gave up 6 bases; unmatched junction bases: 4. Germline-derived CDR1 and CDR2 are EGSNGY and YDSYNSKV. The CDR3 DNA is TGTGCCACCTGGGACGGGCCCTGTGATTGGATCAAGACGTTT. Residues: CATWDGPCDWIKTF.

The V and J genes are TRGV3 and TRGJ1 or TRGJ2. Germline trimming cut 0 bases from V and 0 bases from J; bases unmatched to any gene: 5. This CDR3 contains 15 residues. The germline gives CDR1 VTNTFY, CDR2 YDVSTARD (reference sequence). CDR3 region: CATWDRQGNYYKKLF. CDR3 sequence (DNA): TGTGCCACCTGGGACAGGCAGGGGAATTATTATAAGAAACTCTTT.

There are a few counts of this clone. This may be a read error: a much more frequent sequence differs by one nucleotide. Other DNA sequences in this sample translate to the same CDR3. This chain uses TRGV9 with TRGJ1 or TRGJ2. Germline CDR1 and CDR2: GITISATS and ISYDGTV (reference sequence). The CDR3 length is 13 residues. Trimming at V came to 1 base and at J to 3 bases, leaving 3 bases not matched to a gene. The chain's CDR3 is CALWEVRYYKKLF. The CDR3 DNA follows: TGTGCCTTGTGGGAGGTTCGTTATTATAAGAAACTCTTT.

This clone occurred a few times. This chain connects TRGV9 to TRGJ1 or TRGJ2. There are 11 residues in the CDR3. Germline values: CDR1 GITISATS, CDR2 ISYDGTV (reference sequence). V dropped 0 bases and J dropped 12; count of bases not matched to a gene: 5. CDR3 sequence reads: CALWEVRTKLF. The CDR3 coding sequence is TGTGCCTTGTGGGAGGTGCGCACGAAACTCTTT.

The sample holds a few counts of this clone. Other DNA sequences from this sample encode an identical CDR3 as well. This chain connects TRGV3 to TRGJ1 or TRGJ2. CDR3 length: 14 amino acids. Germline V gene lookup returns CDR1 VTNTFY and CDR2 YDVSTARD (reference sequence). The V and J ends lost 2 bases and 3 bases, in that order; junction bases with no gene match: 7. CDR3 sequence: CATWDTPPYYKKLF. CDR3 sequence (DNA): TGTGCCACCTGGGACACCCCTCCTTATTATAAGAAACTCTTT.